The clone carrying this T cell receptor beta chain turned up a few times. What it recognizes is unknown. The sample originates from a study of cytomegalovirus exposure and HLA in healthy donors. Use of 60 Vbeta and 13 Jbeta primers characterized the PCR. Clones were read by immunoSEQ multiplex PCR, and TCRdb kept only the in-frame ones, dropping some. The profile shows 75,000 to 95,000 clones, about 88% of them singletons. V lost 0 bases and J lost 4, with 17 bases in between. CDR1 and CDR2 (germline): MNHEY, SMNVEV (reference sequence). The CDR3 covers 17 residues. Study-wide results and caveats: The productive fraction for most TCR beta V segments was about 87% or about 30% in an earlier analysis. A later analysis linked roughly 17,000 TCR beta sequences to HLA alleles at 0.05 false discovery rate.

This chain links TRBV27 with TRBJ2-3; D may be TRBD1 (6 bases). Sequencing was done on a sample of PBMCs. The TCR comes from a man between 18 and 35 years old in good health and CMV-seronegative. In DNA form, the CDR3 reads TGTGCCAGCAGTTTATCTGTGGGGTCCAGGGGTGCAGATACGCAGTATTTT. Translating gives CASSLSVGSRGADTQYF.